This is a list of T cell receptor beta chains from one sample in a study of T cell responses to AZD1222 COVID-19 vaccine. Generated by immunoSEQ multiplex PCR, the TCRdb table keeps only in-frame clones and is missing some. The table lists roughly 150,000 clones, roughly nine tenths of them singletons. Material: peripheral blood, obtained 28 days after the second AZD1222 dose. The receptors derive from an adult who received the AZD1222 COVID-19 vaccine. Both conserved end residues are part of each CDR3. A D gene is named only where the DNA matches it firmly. Size is stated for part of the rows, as once, few or many counts, or as a class when the clone is expanded.

D gene	V gene	CDR3 length	J gene	clone size	CDR3 protein	CDR3 DNA
NA	TRBV3-1/TRBV3-2	14	TRBJ1-1	once	CASSKKQGNTEAFF	TGTGCCAGCAGCAAGAAGCAGGGGAACACTGAAGCTTTCTTT
NA	TRBV27	14	TRBJ1-2	NA	CASSLRGGLSGYTF	TGTGCCAGCAGTTTACGTGGGGGGCTGAGCGGCTACACCTTC
TRBD1	TRBV2	15	TRBJ2-3	NA	CASKRDRGRTDTQYF	TGTGCCAGCAAAAGAGACAGGGGGAGAACAGATACGCAGTATTTT
NA	TRBV14	14	TRBJ1-1	NA	CASSRDSLNTEAFF	TGTGCCAGCAGCCGCGACAGTCTGAACACTGAAGCTTTCTTT
NA	TRBV19	11	TRBJ1-2	NA	CASNKGVGYTF	TGTGCCAGTAATAAGGGGGTTGGCTACACCTTC
NA	TRBV2	14	TRBJ1-1	NA	CASSGTGRATEAFF	TGTGCCAGCAGTGGGACCGGGAGGGCCACTGAAGCTTTCTTT
NA	TRBV6-4	14	TRBJ1-1	NA	CASSDSDRNTEAFF	TGTGCCAGCAGTGACTCCGACCGAAACACTGAAGCTTTCTTT
NA	TRBV19	13	TRBJ1-3	NA	CATAHVSGHTIYF	TGTGCCACCGCACACGTATCCGGACACACCATATATTTT
NA	TRBV5-6	19	TRBJ1-6	NA	CASSLRGFARGRGSSPLHF	TGTGCCAGCAGCTTGCGGGGCTTTGCGAGGGGCCGGGGAAGTTCACCCCTCCACTTT
TRBD1	TRBV27	17	TRBJ2-2	NA	CASNLGGGQGNTGELFF	TGTGCCAGCAACCTTGGAGGGGGACAGGGGAACACCGGGGAGCTGTTTTTT